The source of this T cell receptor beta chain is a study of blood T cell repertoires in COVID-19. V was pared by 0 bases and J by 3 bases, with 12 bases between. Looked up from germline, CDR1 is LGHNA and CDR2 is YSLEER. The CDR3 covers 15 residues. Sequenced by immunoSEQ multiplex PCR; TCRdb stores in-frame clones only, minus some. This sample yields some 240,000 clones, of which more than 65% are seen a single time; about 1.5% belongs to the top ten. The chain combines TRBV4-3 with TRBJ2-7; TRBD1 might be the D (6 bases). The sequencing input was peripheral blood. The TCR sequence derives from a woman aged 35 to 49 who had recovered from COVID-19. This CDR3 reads CASSQDGGSGYEQYF. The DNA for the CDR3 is TGCGCCAGCAGCCAAGATGGGGGCTCCGGCTACGAGCAGTACTTC.